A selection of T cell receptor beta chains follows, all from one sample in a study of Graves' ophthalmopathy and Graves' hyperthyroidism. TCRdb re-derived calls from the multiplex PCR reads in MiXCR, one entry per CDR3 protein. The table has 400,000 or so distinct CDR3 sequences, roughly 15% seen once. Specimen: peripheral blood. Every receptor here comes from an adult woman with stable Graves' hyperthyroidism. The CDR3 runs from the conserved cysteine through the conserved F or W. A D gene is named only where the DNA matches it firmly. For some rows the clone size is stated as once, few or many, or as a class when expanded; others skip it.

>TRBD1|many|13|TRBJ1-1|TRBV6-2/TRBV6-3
CASSPQGRFEAFF
TGTGCCAGCAGTCCACAGGGGCGTTTTGAAGCTTTCTTT
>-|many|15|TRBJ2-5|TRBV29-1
CSAYTWYGSQETQYF
TGCAGCGCCTACACGTGGTACGGGTCCCAAGAGACCCAGTACTTC
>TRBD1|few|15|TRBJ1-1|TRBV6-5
CASSYSWDRGTEAFF
TGTGCCAGCAGTTACTCCTGGGACAGGGGTACTGAAGCTTTCTTT
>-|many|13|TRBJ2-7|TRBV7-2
CASSLYRLYEQYF
TGTGCCAGCAGCTTATATCGACTTTACGAGCAGTACTTC
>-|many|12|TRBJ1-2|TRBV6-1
CASSGNYYGYTF
TGTGCCAGCAGTGGGAATTACTATGGCTACACCTTC
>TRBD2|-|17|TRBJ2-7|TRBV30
CAWSARGGSGMAYEQYF
TGTGCCTGGAGTGCCCGGGGGGGGAGCGGGATGGCCTACGAGCAGTACTTC
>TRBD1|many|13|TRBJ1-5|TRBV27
CASSPQRTGPQHF
TGTGCCAGCAGTCCCCAAAGGACAGGGCCCCAGCATTTT
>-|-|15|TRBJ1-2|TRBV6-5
CASSYSGGSNYGYTF
TGTGCCAGCAGTTACTCGGGGGGGTCCAACTATGGCTACACCTTC
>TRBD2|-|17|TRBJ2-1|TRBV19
CASSIGPALAGANEQFF
TGTGCCAGTAGTATCGGGCCCGCTCTAGCGGGGGCGAATGAGCAGTTCTTC
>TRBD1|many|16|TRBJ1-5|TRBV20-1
CSAQDRGRLFNQPQHF
TGCAGTGCGCAAGACAGGGGGCGGCTATTTAATCAGCCCCAGCATTTT
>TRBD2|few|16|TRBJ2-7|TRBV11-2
CASSLEASGATYEQDF
TGTGCCAGCAGCTTAGAGGCTAGCGGGGCTACCTACGAGCAGGACTTC
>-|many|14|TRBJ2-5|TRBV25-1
CASSEGGTVRVQYF
TGTGCCAGCAGTGAAGGGGGGACTGTTAGGGTCCAGTACTTC
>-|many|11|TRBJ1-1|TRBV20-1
CSAGTGPEAFF
TGCAGTGCCGGGACGGGCCCTGAAGCTTTCTTT
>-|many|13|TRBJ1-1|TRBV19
CASSITTNTEAFF
TGTGCCAGTAGTATTACGACGAACACTGAAGCTTTCTTT
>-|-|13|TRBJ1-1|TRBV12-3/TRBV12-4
CASSLRELTEAFF
TGTGCCAGCAGTTTACGGGAGCTCACTGAAGCTTTCTTT
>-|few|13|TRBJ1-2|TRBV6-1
CASSEGGQFGYTF
TGTGCCAGCAGTGAGGGTGGGCAGTTTGGCTACACCTTC
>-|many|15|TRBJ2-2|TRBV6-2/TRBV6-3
CASRTGTLNTGELFF
TGTGCCAGCAGAACCGGGACACTGAACACCGGGGAGCTGTTTTTT
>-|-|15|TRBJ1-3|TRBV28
CASSLKRYSGNTIYF
TGTGCCAGCAGTTTAAAGCGCTACTCTGGAAACACCATATATTTT
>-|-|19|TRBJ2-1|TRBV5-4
CASSFLVGAEIRSYNEQFF
TGTGCCAGCAGCTTCCTCGTCGGCGCAGAAATCCGCTCCTACAATGAGCAGTTCTTC
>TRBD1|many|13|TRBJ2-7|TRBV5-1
CASSLGDSIEQYF
TGCGCCAGCAGCTTGGGGGACAGCATCGAGCAGTACTTC
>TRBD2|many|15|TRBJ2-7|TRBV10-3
CAISESVAGGFEQYF
TGTGCCATCAGTGAGTCGGTAGCGGGAGGATTCGAGCAGTACTTC